This is a list of T cell receptor beta chains from one sample in a study of graft-versus-host responses after intestinal transplantation. The antigens these receptors bind are not known. Data came from immunoSEQ multiplex PCR; TCRdb stores just in-frame clones and leaves some out. The sample consists of 93,000 or so clones, more than 85% of them appearing once. Material: unstimulated CD8+ T cells sorted from spleen or lymph node cells, obtained before intestinal transplant. These receptors were taken from a human donor who received an intestinal transplant. CDR3s include the opening cysteine and the closing phenylalanine or tryptophan. Each record gives: J gene, D gene, clone size, V gene, CDR3 DNA, CDR3 protein. A D gene is named only where the DNA matches it firmly. Some rows mark clone size as missing; the rest say once, few, many or name a class of expanded clone.

>TRBJ1-4|TRBD1|once|TRBV9
TGTGCCAGCAGCGTTACAGGGGGAGACCTCTATGAAAAACTGTTTTTT
CASSVTGGDLYEKLFF
>TRBJ2-1|-|-|TRBV27
TGTGCCAGCAGTTTATCGGCCGCCGTTCCCGAGCAGTTCTTC
CASSLSAAVPEQFF
>TRBJ1-5|TRBD1|-|TRBV15
TGTGCCACCAGCAGAGATTGGGACAGGGGTCAGCCCCAGCATTTT
CATSRDWDRGQPQHF
>TRBJ1-2|TRBD1|medium-sized|TRBV11-2
TGTGCCAGCAGCTCTACAGGGGACTATGGCTACACCTTC
CASSSTGDYGYTF
>TRBJ1-2|-|-|TRBV19
TGTGCCAGTAGTATAGATCTAGGAGCTAACTATGGCTACACCTTC
CASSIDLGANYGYTF
>TRBJ2-2|-|few|TRBV7-9
TGTGCCAGCAGCTTTCCAGTTTCGAACACCGGGGAGCTGTTTTTT
CASSFPVSNTGELFF
>TRBJ2-1|-|-|TRBV2
TGTGCCAGCAGTGCTGGACCGCCTTGGTCCTACAATGAGCAGTTCTTC
CASSAGPPWSYNEQFF
>TRBJ2-5|TRBD2|-|TRBV2
TGTGCCAGCAGTGAAGAAACTAGCGGGGGGGGAGAGACCCAGTACTTC
CASSEETSGGGETQYF
>TRBJ1-1|-|-|TRBV7-9
TGTGCCAGCAGCGCCTTTTTGGGGGGCTACACTGAAGCTTTCTTT
CASSAFLGGYTEAFF
>TRBJ2-2|-|-|TRBV7-9
TGTGCCAGCAGTCGAGGTGGGAACAGGGAGACCGGGGAGCTGTTTTTT
CASSRGGNRETGELFF
>TRBJ1-1|-|once|TRBV13
TGTGCCAGCTCCTCAGGGTACACTGAAGCTTTCTTT
CASSSGYTEAFF
>TRBJ1-3|-|-|TRBV4-1
TGCGCCAGCAGCCAAGGGGTTACAGGGCCTCGGAACACCATATATTTT
CASSQGVTGPRNTIYF
>TRBJ2-1|TRBD2|-|TRBV4-1
TGCGCCAGCAGTCCACTAGCGGGGGGTCACAATGAGCAGTTCTTC
CASSPLAGGHNEQFF
>TRBJ2-1|TRBD2|-|TRBV5-1
TGCGCCAGCCGAGCGGGGGGTGCCCCGAATGAGCAGTTCTTC
CASRAGGAPNEQFF
>TRBJ1-2|-|-|TRBV5-1
TGCGCCAGCAGACGGATTTACGACGGTAACTATGGCTACACCTTC
CASRRIYDGNYGYTF
>TRBJ2-7|-|-|TRBV13
TGTGCCAGCAGCTTACGGCAGCGACCTTCCTACGAGCAGTACTTC
CASSLRQRPSYEQYF
>TRBJ2-2|-|once|TRBV11-2
TGTGCCAGCAGTTTACCGAAAAGGGCGACCGGGGAGCTGTTTTTT
CASSLPKRATGELFF
>TRBJ2-3|TRBD1|once|TRBV27
TGTGCCAGCAACCCAAGGCAGGGGGCTACAGATACGCAGTATTTT
CASNPRQGATDTQYF
>TRBJ2-1|-|-|TRBV19
TGTGCCAGTAGTATAGGTGATGAGCAGTTCTTC
CASSIGDEQFF
>TRBJ2-7|-|-|TRBV29-1
TGCAGCGTTGAAGGGGGGCCGGACGGGAAGCAGTACTTC
CSVEGGPDGKQYF
>TRBJ1-2|-|once|TRBV5-4
TGTGCCAGCAGCTTGGAGACGGGCCTTGGGGGCTACACCTTC
CASSLETGLGGYTF
>TRBJ2-3|TRBD2|-|TRBV7-9
TGTGCCAGCATGCAATACAACCGGGGGGGAGCCACAGATACGCAGTATTTT
CASMQYNRGGATDTQYF
>TRBJ2-7|TRBD1|-|TRBV4-1
TGCGCCAGCAGCCTTATAACAGGGGGTTACTACGAGCAGTACTTC
CASSLITGGYYEQYF
>TRBJ2-1|TRBD2|-|TRBV2
TGTGCCACACTAGCGGGGAAATACAATGAGCAGTTCTTC
CATLAGKYNEQFF
>TRBJ2-5|TRBD2|-|TRBV13
TGTGCCAGCAGCCCGGCGTTGCGGGGGCAAGAGACCCAGTACTTC
CASSPALRGQETQYF
>TRBJ1-1|-|-|TRBV4-1
TGCGCCAGCAGCCAAGAATTGGGCGGTAACACTGAAGCTTTCTTT
CASSQELGGNTEAFF
>TRBJ1-2|-|-|TRBV2
TGTGCCAGCCCAGAGGCGGGGCGTGATGGCTACACCTTC
CASPEAGRDGYTF
>TRBJ2-1|TRBD2|-|TRBV7-8
TGTGCCAGCAGCCCGCGGGGGGGAATTTACAATGAGCAGTTCTTC
CASSPRGGIYNEQFF
>TRBJ2-7|-|-|TRBV5-4
TGTGCCAGCAGCCCTACAGGGTACTACGAGCAGTACTTC
CASSPTGYYEQYF
>TRBJ2-7|TRBD2|-|TRBV5-5
TGTGCCAGCAGCCCTGGGGGGGGAGTCGACGAGCAGTACTTC
CASSPGGGVDEQYF
>TRBJ2-3|-|-|TRBV11-2
TGTGCCAGCAGCCCAAGGGGGGCTGGCACAGATACGCAGTATTTT
CASSPRGAGTDTQYF
>TRBJ1-2|-|-|TRBV5-1
TGCGCCAGCAGCTTGGACCTGGACTATGGCTACACCTTC
CASSLDLDYGYTF
>TRBJ1-1|-|-|TRBV15
TGTGCCACCAGCAGAGGTGGCGGCGGGAACACTGAAGCTTTCTTT
CATSRGGGGNTEAFF
>TRBJ1-2|TRBD1|-|TRBV7-8
TGTGCCAGCAGCTCGGACAGGGACTATGGCTACACCTTC
CASSSDRDYGYTF
>TRBJ2-5|TRBD1|-|TRBV27
TGTGCCAGCAGTTTAACAGGGGGCCCTTTTCAAGAGACCCAGTACTTC
CASSLTGGPFQETQYF
>TRBJ2-7|-|once|TRBV6-6
TGTGCCAGCAGCCGAAAGAAGACGCAGGTCTCCTACGAGCAGTACTTC
CASSRKKTQVSYEQYF
>TRBJ1-2|TRBD1|-|TRBV29-1
TGCAGCGTTGATACAGGGGGGAACTATGGCTACACCTTC
CSVDTGGNYGYTF
>TRBJ1-2|-|-|TRBV5-1
TGCGCCAGCAGCTTGTCGGCAGGGATCGATGTTAACTATGGCTACACCTTC
CASSLSAGIDVNYGYTF
>TRBJ2-7|-|few|TRBV6-6
TGTGCCAGCAGTTGGGGGGTGGGCTACGAGCAGTACTTC
CASSWGVGYEQYF
>TRBJ1-6|TRBD1|once|TRBV25-1
TGTGCCAGCAGTGGACCAGGGGGCGACTATAATTCACCCCTCCACTTT
CASSGPGGDYNSPLHF
>TRBJ2-2|-|-|TRBV5-1
TGCGCCAGCAGCCTCCAATCACTCGACAGCTCGAACACCGGGGAGCTGTTTTTT
CASSLQSLDSSNTGELFF
>TRBJ2-1|TRBD2|once|TRBV5-1
TGCGCCAGCAGCTTGGCCACGGCGGGGGGGAGTGAGCAGTTCTTC
CASSLATAGGSEQFF
>TRBJ2-3|TRBD2|-|TRBV19
TGTGCCAGTACCTTGACTAGCGGGGGGGCCACAGATACGCAGTATTTT
CASTLTSGGATDTQYF
>TRBJ2-3|TRBD2|-|TRBV7-6
TGTGCCAGCAGCCAGACTAGCCGGATTACAGATACGCAGTATTTT
CASSQTSRITDTQYF
>TRBJ2-5|-|-|TRBV29-1
TGCAGCGTTTTTGGGAAACAAGAGACCCAGTACTTC
CSVFGKQETQYF
>TRBJ2-5|-|-|TRBV14
TGTGCCAGCAGCCAGAAACTACAAGAGACCCAGTACTTC
CASSQKLQETQYF
>TRBJ2-7|TRBD1|-|TRBV4-1
TGCGCCAGCAGTCGAGTTAACAGGGGAAATTTGGGTGAGCAGTACTTC
CASSRVNRGNLGEQYF
>TRBJ1-6|TRBD1|-|TRBV5-6
TGTGCCAGCAACGCCGGGTTTCAGGGGGCGGTGGATAATTCACCCCTCCACTTT
CASNAGFQGAVDNSPLHF
>TRBJ1-1|TRBD1|-|TRBV4-1
TGCGCCAGCAGCCAGGGGACAGGGTCGGCTTTCTTT
CASSQGTGSAFF